The T cell receptor beta chain under discussion was sequenced for a study of cytomegalovirus exposure and HLA in healthy donors. General study findings and limits: Accurate prediction of HLA-A and HLA-B alleles (for most subjects) was reportedly achieved from TCR beta sequences. Among TCR beta chains, those listed as cytomegalovirus-associated numbered around 160. A later analysis reportedly identified an Asian-associated ancestry cluster as carrying fewer N-insertions than the roughly 670-donor mean. Later analysis associated a missense DCLRE1C variant with TCR beta V- and J-gene trimming.

As for this clone: The antigen is undetermined.

There are 14 residues in the CDR3. Trimming cost V 7 bases and J 6 bases; bases outside gene matches: 11. Germline V CDR1 and CDR2: SQVTM, ANQGSEA. The primer mix had 60 Vbeta and 13 Jbeta primers. Using immunoSEQ multiplex PCR, the repertoire was profiled, and TCRdb retains in-frame clones only, with some absent. The sample includes about 240,000 clones, 75% to 85% of them seen just once. Sequencing was done on a sample of PBMCs. The sequence was obtained from an older woman in good health and CMV-seropositive. The chain recombines TRBV29-1 with TRBJ1-2, with 10 bases identical to TRBD1. CDR3 amino acids: CSALRDRGGNGYTF. The CDR3, as DNA: TGCAGCGCCCTCCGGGACAGGGGTGGAAATGGCTACACCTTC.